The table lists the clone carrying this TCR beta chain with a few counts. These data come from a study of T-cell reconstitution after alpha-beta-depleted transplantation in children. Unique molecular identifiers were incorporated when the TCRbeta library was constructed. TCRdb processed the PCR reads anew with MiXCR; each CDR3 protein has one entry. The data show 420,000 or so distinct CDR3 sequences, with roughly 11% seen just once and approximately 5% held by the top ten. In germline, CDR1 is KGHSH, CDR2 LQKENI. J gave up 2 bases and V 5 bases, and 8 bases lay outside the gene matches. The CDR3 runs 16 residues.

The receptor's source is a human donor who donated a stem cell graft to a child with acute myeloid leukemia. V gene TRBV18 combines with J gene TRBJ2-7; 11 bases are shared with TRBD2. Sequencing used PBMCs from the stem cell graft donor, obtained from the stem cell graft. The CDR3 here is CASSSRLAGGAYEQYF. The CDR3 DNA sequence: TGTGCCAGCTCAAGTCGGCTAGCGGGAGGTGCCTACGAGCAGTACTTC. The variable domain in full, completed from reference TRBV18 and TRBJ2-7, reads NAGVMQNPRHLVRRRGQEARLRCSPMKGHSHVYWYRQLPEEGLKFMVYLQKENIIDESGMPKERFSAEFPKEGPSILRIQQVVRGDSAAYFCASSSRLAGGAYEQYFGPGTRLTVT.